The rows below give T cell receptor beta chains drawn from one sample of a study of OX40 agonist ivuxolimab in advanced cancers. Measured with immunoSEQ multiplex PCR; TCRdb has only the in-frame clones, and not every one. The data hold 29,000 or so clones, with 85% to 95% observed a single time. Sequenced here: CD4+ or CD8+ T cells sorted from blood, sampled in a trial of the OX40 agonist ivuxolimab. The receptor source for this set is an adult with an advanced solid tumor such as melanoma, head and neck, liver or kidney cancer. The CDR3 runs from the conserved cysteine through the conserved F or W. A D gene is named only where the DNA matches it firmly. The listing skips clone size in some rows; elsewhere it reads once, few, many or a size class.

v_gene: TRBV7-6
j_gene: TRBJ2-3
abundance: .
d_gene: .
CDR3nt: TGTGCCAGCCAGCAGGATAGCACAGATACGCAGTATTTT
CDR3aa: CASQQDSTDTQYF

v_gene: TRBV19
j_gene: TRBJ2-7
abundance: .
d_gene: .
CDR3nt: TGTGCCAGTAGTATTTCGCAGGGTGGGGAGCAGTACTTC
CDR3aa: CASSISQGGEQYF

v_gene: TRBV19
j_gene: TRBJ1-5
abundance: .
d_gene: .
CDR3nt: TGTGCCAGTAGTCCAGAGTTCGGTAGCAATCAGCCCCAGCATTTT
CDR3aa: CASSPEFGSNQPQHF

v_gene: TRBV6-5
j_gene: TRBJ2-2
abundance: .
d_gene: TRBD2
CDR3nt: TGTGCCAGCAGTTCAGGGACTAGAGCCGGGGAGCTGTTTTTT
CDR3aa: CASSSGTRAGELFF

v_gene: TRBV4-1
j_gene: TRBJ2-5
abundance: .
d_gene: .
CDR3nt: TGCGCCAGCAGCCAGGCCGGGACGCCGCAAGAGACCCAGTACTTC
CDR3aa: CASSQAGTPQETQYF

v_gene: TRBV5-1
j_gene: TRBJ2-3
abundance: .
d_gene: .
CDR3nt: TGCGCCAGCAGCTTGGAGGCAGGGGTCGGGGATACGCAGTATTTT
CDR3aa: CASSLEAGVGDTQYF

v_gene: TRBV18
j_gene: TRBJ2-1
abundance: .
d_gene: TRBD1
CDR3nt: TGTGCCAGCTCACCCTCGACAGGGGCTTACAATGAGCAGTTCTTC
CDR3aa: CASSPSTGAYNEQFF

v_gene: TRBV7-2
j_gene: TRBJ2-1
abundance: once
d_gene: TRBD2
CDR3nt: TGTGCCAGCAGTCCAATGGGCGCTAGCGGGTACAATGAGCAGTTCTTC
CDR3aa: CASSPMGASGYNEQFF

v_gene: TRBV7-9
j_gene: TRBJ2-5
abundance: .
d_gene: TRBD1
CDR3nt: TGTGCCAGCAGCGGACAGGGGATCGAGACCCAGTACTTC
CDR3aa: CASSGQGIETQYF

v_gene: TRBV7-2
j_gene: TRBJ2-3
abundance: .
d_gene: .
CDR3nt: TGTGCCAGCAGCTTTTTTACGGGGGCGGGCACAGATACGCAGTATTTT
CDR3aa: CASSFFTGAGTDTQYF

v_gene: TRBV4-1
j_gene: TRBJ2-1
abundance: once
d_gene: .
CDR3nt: TGCGCCAGCAGCCAAGCCAACAATGAGCAGTTCTTC
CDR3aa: CASSQANNEQFF

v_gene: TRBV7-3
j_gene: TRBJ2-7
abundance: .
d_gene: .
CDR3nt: TGTGCCAGCAGCTCCATAACTGGAGGGTCCTACGAGCAGTACTTC
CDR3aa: CASSSITGGSYEQYF

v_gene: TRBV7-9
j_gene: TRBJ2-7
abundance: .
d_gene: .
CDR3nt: TGTGCCAGCAGCTTCTTATCTTCCGGATACGAGCAGTACTTC
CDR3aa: CASSFLSSGYEQYF

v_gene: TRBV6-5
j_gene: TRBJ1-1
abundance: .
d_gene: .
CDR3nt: TGTGCCAGCAGTTACGAAGCGTTATACACTGAAGCTTTCTTT
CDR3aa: CASSYEALYTEAFF

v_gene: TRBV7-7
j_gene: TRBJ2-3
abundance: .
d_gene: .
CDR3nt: TGTGCCAGCAGCTTAGGCAATTCCCGCACAGATACGCAGTATTTT
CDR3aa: CASSLGNSRTDTQYF

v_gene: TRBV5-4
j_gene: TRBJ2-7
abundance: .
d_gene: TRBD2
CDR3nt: TGTGCCAGCAGCTTCGGCGGGAGCTCCTACGAGCAGTACTTC
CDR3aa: CASSFGGSSYEQYF

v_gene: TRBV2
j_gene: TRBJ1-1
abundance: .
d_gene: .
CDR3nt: TGTGCCAGCAGTGAAGGGGTGGGTTCAGCCAAGGAAGCTTTCTTT
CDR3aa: CASSEGVGSAKEAFF

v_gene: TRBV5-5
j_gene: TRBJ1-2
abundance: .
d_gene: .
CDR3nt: TGTGCCAGCAGTTCGACAGTGGAGGGTATCTATGGCTACACCTTC
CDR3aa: CASSSTVEGIYGYTF

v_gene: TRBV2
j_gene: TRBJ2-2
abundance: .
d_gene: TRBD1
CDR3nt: TGTGCCAGCAGGGGACAGGGCACCGGGGAGCTGTTTTTT
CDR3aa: CASRGQGTGELFF

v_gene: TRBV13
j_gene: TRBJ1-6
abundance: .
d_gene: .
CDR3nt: TGTGCCAGCAGCTCCGAGTGGGAACCCCTCCACTTT
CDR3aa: CASSSEWEPLHF